Each of the 32 T cell receptor beta chains below was sequenced from the same sample in a study of T cell changes during pregnancy in multiple sclerosis (dated by TCRdb to 2018 to 2020). Library creation used the immunoSEQ multiplex PCR assay. This immuneACCESS table, as held by TCRdb, lists in-frame sequences with V and J called but not all clones. Of the missing ones, under half trace to an unresolved V gene in checked studies; the others have no known cause. The sample table records 70,000 to 75,000 clones; approximately 92% of these occur just once. Less than 2.5% of the sample is held by the ten biggest clonotypes. The sequencing here drew on peripheral blood, taken before pregnancy. The source of these receptors is a female donor with multiple sclerosis, enrolled in a pregnancy study.

The chain has TRBV4-1 and TRBJ2-1, with TRBD2 matching over 12 bases. This CDR3 region has 15 residues. Trimming took 5 bases from V and 7 from J; bases not matched to a gene: 6. Germline V gene lookup returns CDR1 MGHRA and CDR2 YSYEKL. CDR3 sequence (DNA): TGCGCCAGCAGCTGGCTAGCGGGAGGGTTAAATGAGCAGTTCTTC. Translation gives CASSWLAGGLNEQFF.

This clone has only one observation. The chain uses TRBV4-2 and TRBJ2-1, with D tentatively TRBD2 (5 bases). The CDR3 is 17 amino acids. Germline-derived CDR1 and CDR2 are LGHNA and YNFKEQ. V lost 0 bases and J lost 4, with 16 bases in between. CDR3 sequence: CASSQDAGGPPYNEQFF. For the CDR3, the DNA is TGTGCCAGCAGCCAAGATGCGGGCGGGCCACCTTACAATGAGCAGTTCTTC.

This chain connects TRBV15 to TRBJ2-4; D might be TRBD2 (5 bases). Germline V gives CDR1 LNHNV, CDR2 YYDKDF (reference sequence). The germline V and J ends were trimmed by 1 base and 9 bases, with 10 bases remaining between them. The CDR3 runs 13 residues. CDR3: CATSRADSGIQYF. Here the CDR3 DNA reads TGTGCCACCAGCAGAGCGGACTCTGGCATTCAGTACTTC.

The V call is TRBV7-9, the J call TRBJ2-7; a possible D gene is TRBD1 (6 bases). The V end lost 2 bases, the J end lost 5 bases, and 13 bases lay between the germline ends. Germline V gene lookup returns CDR1 SEHNR and CDR2 FQNEAQ (reference sequence). This CDR3 is 14 amino acids long. The CDR3 here is CASSLTYRDHEQYF. The CDR3 DNA sequence: TGTGCCAGCAGCTTAACGTACAGGGACCACGAGCAGTACTTC. Drawing the rest from reference TRBV7-9 and TRBJ2-7, the complete variable domain is DTGVSQNPRHKITKRGQNVTFRCDPISEHNRLYWYRQTLGQGPEFLTYFQNEAQLEKSRLLSDRFSAERPKGSFSTLEIQRTEQGDSAMYLCASSLTYRDHEQYFGPGTRLTVT.

The J gene is TRBJ2-7, the V gene TRBV30; TRBD1 agrees at 9 bases. Germline V gene sequence: CDR1 GTSNPN, CDR2 SVGIG (reference sequence). V dropped 2 bases and J dropped 6; count of bases not matched to a gene: 8. The CDR3 totals 14 residues. The chain's CDR3 is CAWSWGTGRGEQYF. CDR3 bases: TGTGCCTGGAGTTGGGGGACAGGGAGGGGCGAGCAGTACTTC.

The chain links TRBV11-1 to TRBJ1-2; D not certain. V was shortened by 3 bases and J by 6 bases, with 8 bases between the two germline ends. The germline gives CDR1 SGHAT, CDR2 FQDESV (reference sequence). This CDR3 is built from 12 residues. As DNA, the CDR3 is TGTGCCAGCAGCTTGTCGGGAAATGGCTACACCTTC. Its protein is CASSLSGNGYTF.

The gene calls are TRBV14 and TRBJ1-2; TRBD1 might be the D (6 bases). CDR1 is SGHDN, CDR2 FVKESK, per germline. The CDR3 spans 14 residues. Trimming removed 0 bases at V and 3 bases at J, with 8 bases between. The CDR3: CASSQDRGDYGYTF. CDR3 DNA sequence: TGTGCCAGCAGCCAAGACAGGGGCGACTATGGCTACACCTTC.

The rearrangement links TRBV9 to TRBJ2-3; 8 bases align to TRBD2. Trimming took 3 bases from V and 1 from J; bases not matched to a gene: 4. Germline CDR1 and CDR2: SGDLS and YYNGEE. This CDR3 has 15 residues. The CDR3 nucleotides read TGTGCCAGCAGCGAGCGGGAGAGTGGCACAGATACGCAGTATTTT. Residues: CASSERESGTDTQYF.

The CDR3 DNA sequence: TGTGCCAGCAGTCGCCAGGGGCAGTGGGAGACCCAGTACTTC. It translates to CASSRQGQWETQYF. J is TRBJ2-5 and V is TRBV6-5; possibly TRBD1 for D (6 bases). Germline V gene lookup returns CDR1 MNHEY and CDR2 SVGAGI. There are 14 residues in the CDR3. Trimming left V 5 bases short and J 5 bases short, with 15 bases between.

This chain joins TRBV4-3 and TRBJ2-5, with 9 bases lining up with TRBD2. The CDR3 extends over 16 amino acids. In germline, CDR1 is LGHNA, CDR2 YSLEER. The ends lost 3 bases at V and 5 bases at J; junction bases unmatched: 10. The CDR3 DNA reads as TGCGCCAGCAGCCATGTGGCGGGAGGGCCCTCTGAGACCCAGTACTTC. Amino acids: CASSHVAGGPSETQYF.

The chain carries TRBV5-4 and TRBJ2-7; TRBD2 agrees at 8 bases. CDR3 length: 14 amino acids. V was clipped by 4 bases and J by 1 base; unmatched bases: 4. The germline gives CDR1 SGHNT, CDR2 YYREEE (reference sequence). CDR3: CASSLSGASYEQYF. In DNA form, the CDR3 reads TGTGCCAGCAGCCTTAGCGGGGCTTCCTACGAGCAGTACTTC. The complete variable domain, with remaining parts taken from reference TRBV5-4 and TRBJ2-7, reads ETGVTQSPTHLIKTRGQQVTLRCSSQSGHNTVSWYQQALGQGPQFIFQYYREEENGRGNFPPRFSGLQFPNYSSELNVNALELDDSALYLCASSLSGASYEQYFGPGTRLTVT.

The CDR3 loop is CASSPRRRPQGSRDEQYF. The CDR3 DNA sequence: TGTGCCAGCTCACCGCGGCGTCGCCCACAGGGGAGTCGGGACGAGCAGTACTTC. V is TRBV18 and J is TRBJ2-7, with TRBD1 matching over 7 bases. Germline CDR1 is KGHSH and CDR2 is LQKENI. V lost 3 bases to trimming and J lost 5 bases; unmatched junction nucleotides: 19. The CDR3 runs 18 residues.

The chain joins TRBV11-2 to TRBJ1-1; no clear D gene. This CDR3 has 17 amino acids. Between the trimmed V and J ends, which lost 0 bases and 0 bases, there was a span of 14 bases. Germline V gives CDR1 SGHAT, CDR2 FQNNGV. Written as DNA, the CDR3 is TGTGCCAGCAGCTTAGAGGACTTTTTTTCCATGAACACTGAAGCTTTCTTT. Protein product: CASSLEDFFSMNTEAFF.

Details on this clone: One end of the junction does not line up with germline, which may come from a read error. The chain carries TRBV7-7 and TRBJ2-7; the match to TRBD2 covers 9 bases. CDR1 SSHAT and CDR2 FNYEAQ come from the germline V gene (reference sequence). The CDR3 runs to 15 residues. The CDR3 DNA is TGTGCTAGCAGCCCGATACCGGGACTAGCAGGCGAGCAGTACTTC. Protein sequence: CASSPIPGLAGEQYF.

This clone occurred once. The chain combines TRBV7-2 with TRBJ2-5; TRBD2 might be the D (6 bases). CDR1 is SGHTA and CDR2 is FQGNSA in the germline V gene. V dropped 4 bases and J dropped 7 bases, with 13 bases sitting between them. This CDR3 has 13 residues. CDR3 sequence: CASSSRLERTQYF. The CDR3 DNA sequence: TGTGCCAGCAGCTCCAGACTAGAAAGGACCCAGTACTTC.

The chain couples TRBV11-2 to TRBJ2-1; TRBD2 might be the D (6 bases). The V end was cut by 5 bases, the J end by 1 base, with 12 bases between. This CDR3 contains 15 residues. Germline V lookup: CDR1 SGHAT, CDR2 FQNNGV. CDR3 in amino acids: CASSQWGESYNEQFF. As DNA, the CDR3 is TGTGCCAGCAGCCAGTGGGGGGAGTCCTACAATGAGCAGTTCTTC.

V usage is TRBV18 and J usage is TRBJ2-4, with a weak D call TRBD1 (6 bases). The V gene's germline CDR1 is KGHSH and CDR2 LQKENI. The V end was cut by 0 bases, the J end by 1 base, with 16 bases between. The CDR3 extends over 18 amino acids. DNA of the CDR3: TGTGCCAGCTCACCACCTCCGGGACACCGAGTGGCCAAAAACATTCAGTACTTC. It translates to CASSPPPGHRVAKNIQYF.

The chain joins TRBV28 to TRBJ2-7, with TRBD1 matching over 7 bases. Germline lookup yields CDR1 MDHEN and CDR2 SYDVKM. V lost 3 bases to trimming and J lost 3 bases; unmatched junction nucleotides: 5. CDR3 length: 14 amino acids. The CDR3 spells CASSFRDRNYEQYF. The DNA for the CDR3 is TGTGCCAGCAGTTTTCGGGACAGAAACTACGAGCAGTACTTC.

The V and J genes are TRBV27 and TRBJ1-1; no firm D call. Deletions cut 5 bases from V and 2 bases from J, with 15 bases between. Germline V gene data show CDR1 as MNHEY and CDR2 as SMNVEV (reference sequence). The CDR3 length is 15 residues. The CDR3 here is CASSKNTGLNTEAFF. In DNA, the CDR3 is TGTGCCAGCAGTAAAAACACGGGTCTCAACACTGAAGCTTTCTTT.

Only one count was recorded for this clone. The chain employs TRBV5-5 and TRBJ1-5; D gene ambiguous. From germline, CDR1 is SGHKS and CDR2 YYEKEE (reference sequence). The CDR3 loop spans 12 amino acids. DNA for the CDR3: TGTGCTCCCGGGGAAGTCAATCAGCCCCAGCATTTT. Translation: CAPGEVNQPQHF.

This sequence joins TRBV9 and TRBJ2-3; 11 bases agree with TRBD2. This CDR3 has 16 residues. Germline values: CDR1 SGDLS, CDR2 YYNGEE. V lost 0 bases and J lost 3; bases outside the gene matches: 3. The CDR3 loop reads CASSVGASGGTDTQYF. The CDR3 nucleotides read TGTGCCAGCAGCGTAGGAGCTAGCGGGGGGACAGATACGCAGTATTTT. The entire variable domain, with the rest obtained from reference TRBV9 and TRBJ2-3, is as follows: DSGVTQTPKHLITATGQRVTLRCSPRSGDLSVYWYQQSLDQGLQFLIQYYNGEERAKGNILERFSAQQFPDLHSELNLSSLELGDSALYFCASSVGASGGTDTQYFGPGTRLTVL.

The rearrangement joins TRBV7-6 to TRBJ1-4, with D tentatively TRBD1 (6 bases). Deletions cut 0 bases from V and 6 bases from J, with 14 bases between. Germline V gene lookup returns CDR1 SGHVS and CDR2 FNYEAQ. The CDR3 has 16 residues. The CDR3 region is CASSLAAGAPDEKLFF. CDR3 coding DNA: TGTGCCAGCAGCTTAGCCGCAGGGGCTCCTGATGAAAAACTGTTTTTT.

The chain has TRBV5-1 and TRBJ2-7; D tentatively reads TRBD1 or TRBD2 (10 bases each). The CDR3 totals 17 residues. Trimming took off 4 bases at V and 5 bases at J, with 25 bases between the two ends. Germline CDR1 reads SGHRS; CDR2 reads YFSETQ. This CDR3 is CASSQGQGSSGSNEQYF. The CDR3, as DNA: TGCGCCAGCAGCCAGGGACAGGGGTCTAGCGGGAGTAACGAGCAGTACTTC.

The chain joins TRBV29-1 to TRBJ1-5; 10 bases are a match to TRBD1. The germline CDR1 and CDR2 sequences are SQVTM and ANQGSEA. J lost 3 bases, V lost 4 bases, and 6 bases had no gene match. The CDR3 runs 15 residues. DNA of the CDR3: TGCAGCGTTGTGGGTGGGACAGGGGTCAATCAGCCCCAGCATTTT. It specifies CSVVGGTGVNQPQHF.

CDR3 protein: CASSLGRVTEAFF. The CDR3 nucleotides read TGTGCCAGCAGTCTCGGTCGTGTGACTGAAGCTTTCTTT. This chain connects TRBV27 to TRBJ1-1, with unresolved D. Trimming stripped 5 bases from V and 5 bases from J, with 12 bases between. This CDR3 has 13 residues. The germline V gene encodes CDR1 MNHEY and CDR2 SMNVEV (reference sequence).

The rearrangement links TRBV27 to TRBJ2-7, with TRBD2 identical over 7 bases. This CDR3 comprises 14 residues. In germline, CDR1 is MNHEY, CDR2 SMNVEV (reference sequence). J lost 7 bases, V lost 2 bases, and 8 bases had no gene match. CDR3 sequence (DNA): TGTGCCAGCAGTTTAAGGACGGGAGGCTTGGAGCAGTACTTC. It specifies CASSLRTGGLEQYF.

This chain links TRBV2 with TRBJ2-1; 8 bases align to TRBD2. CDR3 length: 14 residues. V lost 6 bases and J lost 5; bases outside the gene matches: 6. The germline CDR1 and CDR2 sequences are SNHLY and FYNNEI. CDR3 region: CASRLGLGDNEQFF. The CDR3 DNA sequence: TGTGCCAGCAGACTGGGACTAGGGGACAATGAGCAGTTCTTC.

J is TRBJ2-5 and V is TRBV6-6; 8 nucleotides align to TRBD2. Trimming cost V 5 bases and J 1 base; bases outside gene matches: 6. The CDR3 is 15 amino acids. Germline lookup yields CDR1 MNHNY and CDR2 SVGAGI (reference sequence). The chain's CDR3 is CASSDPREVQETQYF. The CDR3 DNA sequence: TGTGCCAGCAGTGACCCGCGGGAGGTCCAAGAGACCCAGTACTTC.

V gene TRBV4-3 combines with J gene TRBJ2-3; 10 nucleotides align to TRBD2. V lost 1 base and J lost 6; bases outside the gene matches: 7. The CDR3 is 16 amino acids. Germline V gene sequence: CDR1 LGHNA, CDR2 YSLEER. CDR3 sequence (DNA): TGCGCCAGCAGCCAAGTCCTAGCGGGAGTCTCGGATACGCAGTATTTT. Translation gives CASSQVLAGVSDTQYF.

The rearrangement links TRBV30 to TRBJ2-1, with 7 bases identical to TRBD2. CDR3 size: 16 residues. Germline CDR1 and CDR2: GTSNPN and SVGIG (reference sequence). V shed 1 base, J shed 5 bases, and the junction held 11 bases outside the gene matches. CDR3 residues: CAWSASLWTRDNEQFF. Written as DNA, the CDR3 is TGTGCCTGGAGTGCCTCCCTATGGACTAGAGACAATGAGCAGTTCTTC.

This rearrangement joins TRBV25-1 to TRBJ1-5; D remains ambiguous. The CDR3 length is 13 residues. Germline CDR1 MGHDK, CDR2 SYGVNS. Trimming removed 5 bases at V and 2 bases at J, with 7 bases between. As DNA, the CDR3 is TGTGCCAGCAGTCCGCGGGGCAATCAGCCCCAGCATTTT. This translates into CASSPRGNQPQHF.

The chain carries TRBV19 and TRBJ1-5; 9 nucleotides align to TRBD1. Unmatched junction bases numbered 9, after V lost 6 bases and J lost 6 bases. Germline V gene lookup returns CDR1 LNHDA and CDR2 SQIVND (reference sequence). The CDR3 covers 15 residues. The DNA of the CDR3 is TGTGCCAGTAGCTACGGGACAGGGTTCGGTCAGCCCCAGCATTTT. Amino acids: CASSYGTGFGQPQHF.